Below, 12 T cell receptor beta chains from the same sample are listed, as sequenced in a study of T-cell memory formation after mild COVID-19. TCRdb analysed the 5' RACE reads with MiXCR anew, one entry per CDR3 protein. The profile covers some 300,000 distinct CDR3 sequences, with more than 20% appearing a single time and 21% taken by the ten largest. The sample was PBMCs or a T cell subset sorted from them (not recorded which). The origin of the receptors is a man younger than 35 who had mild COVID-19 (a few samples of this study predate the infection). Cell type and time point are not known.

V gene TRBV7-2 combines with J gene TRBJ1-1, with 7 bases matching TRBD1. This CDR3 region has 15 residues. J gave up 0 bases and V 4 bases, and 5 bases lay outside the gene matches. Germline V gene lookup returns CDR1 SGHTA and CDR2 FQGNSA. The CDR3 here is CASSSQGSMNTEAFF. The CDR3 coding sequence is TGTGCCAGCAGCTCACAGGGGTCCATGAACACTGAAGCTTTCTTT.

The table lists this clonotype with a few counts. The chain links TRBV5-1 to TRBJ2-3; TRBD1 or TRBD2 may be the D gene (5 bases each). The CDR3 extends over 15 amino acids. The germline V and J ends were trimmed by 2 bases and 6 bases, with 16 bases remaining between them. Per the germline V gene, CDR1 is SGHRS and CDR2 is YFSETQ. CDR3 sequence (DNA): TGCGCCAGCAGCTTCGGGAATCCCCGGGACGATACGCAGTATTTT. Residues: CASSFGNPRDDTQYF.

This rearrangement joins TRBV4-1 to TRBJ1-1; possibly TRBD1 for D (5 bases). CDR3 length: 14 residues. The V end lost 5 bases, the J end lost 5 bases, and 15 bases lay between the germline ends. Germline loops: CDR1 MGHRA, CDR2 YSYEKL. Here the CDR3 DNA reads TGCGCCAGCAGCTATCCAGGGATGCGGACTGAAGCTTTCTTT. This codes for CASSYPGMRTEAFF.

In this sample, this clonotype turned up a few times. This chain uses TRBV5-6 with TRBJ1-2; D not resolved. Germline V gives CDR1 SGHDT, CDR2 YYEEEE. The CDR3 consists of 13 residues. V was trimmed by 3 bases and J by 3 bases, leaving 9 bases between them. CDR3 protein: CASSSRRYYGYTF. Written as DNA, the CDR3 is TGTGCCAGCAGCTCGAGACGGTACTATGGCTACACCTTC.

This clonotype was detected only a few times. At one boundary the junction diverges from the germline segment, which might be a read error. The V call is TRBV7-3, the J call TRBJ2-3; D perhaps matches TRBD1 (6 bases). Looked up from germline, CDR1 is SGHTA and CDR2 is FQGTGA. CDR3 length: 16 amino acids. The CDR3 protein is CASNLQGTLPADTQYF. The CDR3 bases are TGTGCCAGCAACTTACAGGGCACCTTACCCGCAGATACGCAGTATTTT.

This clonotype showed up just a few times. This CDR3 is CASSQRTGMNTEAFF. The CDR3 DNA is TGCGCCAGCAGCCAGCGGACAGGGATGAACACTGAAGCTTTCTTT. The chain combines TRBV4-1 with TRBJ1-1; 8 bases align to TRBD1. In germline, CDR1 is MGHRA, CDR2 YSYEKL. CDR3 length equals 15 residues. The ends lost 3 bases at V and 0 bases at J; junction bases unmatched: 3.

The V and J genes are TRBV6-6 and TRBJ1-5, with 7 bases aligning to TRBD1. CDR3 size: 17 residues. Trimming removed 6 bases from V and 1 base from J; junction bases left unmatched: 12. CDR1 is MNHNY, CDR2 SVGAGI, per germline (reference sequence). CDR3 in DNA: TGTGCCAGCAGCCCCGGGAGACAGGGTTTGAGCAATCAGCCCCAGCATTTT. It specifies CASSPGRQGLSNQPQHF.

This clonotype has only a few counts. This chain connects TRBV30 to TRBJ1-5; D gene ambiguous. The CDR3 consists of 17 residues. V gave up 2 bases and J gave up 0 bases, with 17 bases separating them. Germline CDR1 and CDR2: GTSNPN and SVGIG (reference sequence). The CDR3 DNA is TGTGCCTGGAGTTCAGCCCGCGGGGATTATAGCAATCAGCCCCAGCATTTT. This translates into CAWSSARGDYSNQPQHF.

This clonotype has a count of ten or more. The CDR3 here is CSAPVEGMNTEAFF. CDR3 in DNA: TGCAGTGCCCCCGTAGAGGGGATGAACACTGAAGCTTTCTTT. The rearrangement uses TRBV20-1 and TRBJ1-1; D perhaps matches TRBD1 (5 bases). CDR3 length: 14 residues. The V gene's germline CDR1 is DFQATT and CDR2 SNEGSKA (reference sequence). The V gene lost 6 bases and the J gene lost 0 bases, with 14 bases spanning the gap.

This clonotype was seen a few times. The CDR3 sequence is CASSSQGGPYEQYF. CDR3 in DNA: TGCGCCAGCAGCTCACAGGGGGGCCCCTACGAGCAGTACTTC. The chain combines TRBV5-1 with TRBJ2-7; 8 bases line up with TRBD1. Germline V gene sequence: CDR1 SGHRS, CDR2 YFSETQ. V gave up 3 bases and J gave up 2 bases; unmatched junction bases: 4. This CDR3 spans 14 amino acids.

There are a few counts of this clonotype. This chain links TRBV29-1 with TRBJ2-3, with TRBD1 as a possible D gene (6 bases). CDR1 and CDR2 (germline): SQVTM, ANQGSEA. V lost 4 bases and J lost 6, with 11 bases in between. This CDR3 spans 12 amino acids. The CDR3 loop reads CSVGETGDTQYF. DNA for the CDR3: TGCAGCGTTGGAGAGACAGGCGATACGCAGTATTTT.

V usage is TRBV30 and J usage is TRBJ2-1; TRBD1 or TRBD2 may be the D gene (7 bases each). The V and J ends lost 6 bases and 3 bases respectively, with 18 bases between them. The V gene's germline CDR1 is GTSNPN and CDR2 SVGIG (reference sequence). CDR3 length: 15 residues. CDR3 sequence reads: CACRGGDSVYNEQFF. Written as DNA, the CDR3 is TGTGCCTGCCGAGGGGGGGACAGCGTCTACAATGAGCAGTTCTTC.